This T cell receptor beta chain was retrieved from a study of T cell responses to AZD1222 COVID-19 vaccine. Germline CDR1 and CDR2: SGHTA and FQGNSA. This CDR3 is 13 amino acids long. Deletions cut 5 bases from V and 11 bases from J, with 18 bases between. TCRdb keeps only in-frame clones here, not all; method: immunoSEQ multiplex PCR. The profile shows around 130,000 clones, approximately 86% of them singletons. The TCR comes from an adult who received the AZD1222 COVID-19 vaccine. This chain uses TRBV7-2 with TRBJ1-1, with a possible D match to TRBD1 (5 bases). The sample here was peripheral blood, taken 28 days after the second AZD1222 dose. In nucleotides, the CDR3 is TGTGCCAGCAGCCCCCGACAGAGCGAGCCGGCTTTCTTT. Translating gives CASSPRQSEPAFF.